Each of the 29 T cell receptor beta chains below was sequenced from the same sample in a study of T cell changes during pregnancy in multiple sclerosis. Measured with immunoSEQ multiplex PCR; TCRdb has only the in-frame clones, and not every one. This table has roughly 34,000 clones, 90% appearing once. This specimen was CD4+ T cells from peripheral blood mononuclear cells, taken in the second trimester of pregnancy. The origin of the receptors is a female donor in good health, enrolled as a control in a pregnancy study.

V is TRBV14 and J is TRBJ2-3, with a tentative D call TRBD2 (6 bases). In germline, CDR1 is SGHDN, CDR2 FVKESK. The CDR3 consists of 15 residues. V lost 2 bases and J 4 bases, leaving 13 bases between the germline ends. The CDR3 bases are TGTGCCAGCAGCCAATACTACGGGAGCGCAGATACGCAGTATTTT. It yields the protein CASSQYYGSADTQYF.

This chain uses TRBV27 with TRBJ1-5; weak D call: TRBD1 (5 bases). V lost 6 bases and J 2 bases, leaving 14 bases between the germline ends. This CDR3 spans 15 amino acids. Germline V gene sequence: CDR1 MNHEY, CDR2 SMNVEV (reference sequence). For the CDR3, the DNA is TGTGCCAGCAGCGCCACGGGACTCGGCAATCAGCCCCAGCATTTT. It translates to CASSATGLGNQPQHF.

CDR3 bases: TGTGCCAGCAGACCTACAGCGAACACCGGGGAGCTGTTTTTT. Amino acid sequence: CASRPTANTGELFF. The rearrangement links TRBV7-2 to TRBJ2-2, with D unresolved. Germline V gene sequence: CDR1 SGHTA, CDR2 FQGNSA. Trimming removed 6 bases from V and 0 bases from J, with 8 bases in between. The length of the CDR3 is 14 residues.

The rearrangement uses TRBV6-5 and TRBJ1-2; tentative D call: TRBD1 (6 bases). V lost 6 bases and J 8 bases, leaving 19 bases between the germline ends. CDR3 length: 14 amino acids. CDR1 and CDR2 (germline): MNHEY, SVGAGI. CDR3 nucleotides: TGTGCCAGCAGGTCCGGACAGCCTCCTGGGGGCTACACCTTC. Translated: CASRSGQPPGGYTF.

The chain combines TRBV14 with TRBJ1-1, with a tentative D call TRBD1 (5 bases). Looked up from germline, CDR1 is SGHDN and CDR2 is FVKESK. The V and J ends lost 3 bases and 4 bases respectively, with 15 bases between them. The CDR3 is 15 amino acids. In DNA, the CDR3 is TGTGCCAGCAGCCATCCGGCGGGGCGGGGCACTGAAGCTTTCTTT. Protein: CASSHPAGRGTEAFF.

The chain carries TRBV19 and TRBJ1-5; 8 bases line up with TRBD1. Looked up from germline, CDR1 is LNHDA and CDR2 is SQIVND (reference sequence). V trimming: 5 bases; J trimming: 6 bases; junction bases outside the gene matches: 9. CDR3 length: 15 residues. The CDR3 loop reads CASSVQGALGQPQHF. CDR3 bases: TGTGCCAGTAGTGTCCAGGGGGCCCTAGGTCAGCCCCAGCATTTT.

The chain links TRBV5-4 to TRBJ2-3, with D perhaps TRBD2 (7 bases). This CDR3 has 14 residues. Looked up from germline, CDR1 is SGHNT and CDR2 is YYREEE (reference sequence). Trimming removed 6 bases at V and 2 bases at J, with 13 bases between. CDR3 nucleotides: TGTGCCAGCATGGGAGGGGGACCCACAGATACGCAGTATTTT. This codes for CASMGGGPTDTQYF.

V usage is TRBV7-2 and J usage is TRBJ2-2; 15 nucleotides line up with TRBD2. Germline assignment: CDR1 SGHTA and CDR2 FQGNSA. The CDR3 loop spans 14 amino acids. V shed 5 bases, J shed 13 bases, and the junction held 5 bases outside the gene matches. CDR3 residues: CASSSGTSGRSLFF. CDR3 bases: TGTGCCAGCAGCAGCGGGACTAGCGGGAGGTCGCTGTTTTTT.

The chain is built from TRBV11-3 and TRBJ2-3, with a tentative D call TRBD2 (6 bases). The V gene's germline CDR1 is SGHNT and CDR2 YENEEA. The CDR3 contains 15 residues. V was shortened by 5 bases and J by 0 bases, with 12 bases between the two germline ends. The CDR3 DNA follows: TGTGCCAGCAGCACGGGGGTCCACAGCACAGATACGCAGTATTTT. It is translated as CASSTGVHSTDTQYF.

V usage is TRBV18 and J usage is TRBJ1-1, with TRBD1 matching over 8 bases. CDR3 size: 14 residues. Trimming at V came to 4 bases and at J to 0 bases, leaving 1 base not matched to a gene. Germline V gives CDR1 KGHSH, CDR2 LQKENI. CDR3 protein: CASSRDRMNTEAFF. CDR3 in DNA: TGTGCCAGCTCACGGGACAGGATGAACACTGAAGCTTTCTTT.

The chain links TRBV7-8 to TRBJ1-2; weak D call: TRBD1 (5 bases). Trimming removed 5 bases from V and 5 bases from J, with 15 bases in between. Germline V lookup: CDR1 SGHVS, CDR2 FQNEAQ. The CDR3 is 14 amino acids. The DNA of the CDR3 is TGTGCCAGCAGCCCCGGCGAGCCAGGGTATGGCTACACCTTC. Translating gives CASSPGEPGYGYTF.

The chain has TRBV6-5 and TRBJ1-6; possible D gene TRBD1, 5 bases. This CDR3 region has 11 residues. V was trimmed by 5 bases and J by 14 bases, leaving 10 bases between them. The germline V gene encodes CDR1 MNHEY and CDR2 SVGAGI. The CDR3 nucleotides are TGTGCCAGCAGTCAGGGTTCTTCCCTCCACTTT. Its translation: CASSQGSSLHF.

CDR3 coding DNA: TGCGCCACCTTGAAAGGAGCTAACTATGGCTACACCTTC. Encoded protein: CATLKGANYGYTF. The gene calls are TRBV10-2 and TRBJ1-2; no clear D. V gave up 10 bases and J gave up 0 bases, with 12 bases separating them. CDR1 and CDR2 from the germline V gene are WSHSY and SAAADI. CDR3 length: 13 residues.

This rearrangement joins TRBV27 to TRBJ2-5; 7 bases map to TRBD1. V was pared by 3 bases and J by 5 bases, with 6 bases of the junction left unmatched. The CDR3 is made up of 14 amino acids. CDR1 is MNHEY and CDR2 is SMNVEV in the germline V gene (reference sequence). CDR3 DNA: TGTGCCAGCAGTTTGTTAGGGGGCCGGGAGACCCAGTACTTC. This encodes CASSLLGGRETQYF.

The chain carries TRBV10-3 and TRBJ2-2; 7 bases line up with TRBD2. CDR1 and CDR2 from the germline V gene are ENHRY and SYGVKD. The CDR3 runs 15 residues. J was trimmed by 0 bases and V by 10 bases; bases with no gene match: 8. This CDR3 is CATLTSVANTGELFF. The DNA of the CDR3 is TGTGCCACTCTAACTAGCGTAGCGAACACCGGGGAGCTGTTTTTT.

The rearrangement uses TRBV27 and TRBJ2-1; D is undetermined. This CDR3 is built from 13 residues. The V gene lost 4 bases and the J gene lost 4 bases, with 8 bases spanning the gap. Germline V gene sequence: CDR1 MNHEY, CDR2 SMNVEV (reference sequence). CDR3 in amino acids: CASSSLSYNEQFF. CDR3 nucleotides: TGTGCCAGCAGTTCCCTAAGTTACAATGAGCAGTTCTTC.

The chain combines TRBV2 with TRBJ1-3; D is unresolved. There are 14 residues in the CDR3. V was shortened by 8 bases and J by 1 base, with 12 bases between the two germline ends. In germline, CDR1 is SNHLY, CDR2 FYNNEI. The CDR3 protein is CASSAGESGNTIYF. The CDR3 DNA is TGTGCCAGCTCCGCCGGGGAATCTGGAAACACCATATATTTT.

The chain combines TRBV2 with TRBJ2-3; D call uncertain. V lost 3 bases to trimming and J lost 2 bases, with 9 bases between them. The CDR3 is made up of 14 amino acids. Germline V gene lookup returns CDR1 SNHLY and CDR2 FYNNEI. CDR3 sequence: CASSDARITDTQYF. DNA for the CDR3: TGTGCCAGCAGTGATGCTAGAATCACAGATACGCAGTATTTT. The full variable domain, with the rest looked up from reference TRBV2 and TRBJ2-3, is EPEVTQTPSHQVTQMGQEVILRCVPISNHLYFYWYRQILGQKVEFLVSFYNNEISEKSEIFDDQFSVERPDGSNFTLKIRSTKLEDSAMYFCASSDARITDTQYFGPGTRLTVL.

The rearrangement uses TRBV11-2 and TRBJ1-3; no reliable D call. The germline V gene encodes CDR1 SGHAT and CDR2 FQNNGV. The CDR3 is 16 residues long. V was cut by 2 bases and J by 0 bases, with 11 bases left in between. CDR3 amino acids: CASSLSNPSSGNTIYF. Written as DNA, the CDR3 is TGTGCCAGCAGCTTAAGCAACCCAAGCTCTGGAAACACCATATATTTT.

This CDR3 reads CASSQGDRGSGTEAFF. Written as DNA, the CDR3 is TGCGCCAGCAGCCAGGGGGACAGGGGATCGGGCACTGAAGCTTTCTTT. The chain joins TRBV4-3 to TRBJ1-1, with 10 positions matching TRBD1. The CDR3 loop spans 16 amino acids. Germline trimming cut 3 bases from V and 4 bases from J; bases unmatched to any gene: 8. Germline V gene data show CDR1 as LGHNA and CDR2 as YSLEER.

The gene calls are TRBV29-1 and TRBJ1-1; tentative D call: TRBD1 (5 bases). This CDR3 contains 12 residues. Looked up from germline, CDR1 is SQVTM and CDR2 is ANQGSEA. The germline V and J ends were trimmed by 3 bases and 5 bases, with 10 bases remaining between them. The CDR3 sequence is CSVEDQGTEAFF. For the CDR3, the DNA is TGCAGCGTTGAGGACCAGGGTACTGAAGCTTTCTTT.

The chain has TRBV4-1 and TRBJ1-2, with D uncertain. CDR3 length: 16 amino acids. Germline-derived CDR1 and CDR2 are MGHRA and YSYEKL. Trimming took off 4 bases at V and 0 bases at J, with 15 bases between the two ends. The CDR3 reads CASSRNPSGANYGYTF. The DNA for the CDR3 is TGCGCCAGCAGCCGAAACCCATCCGGGGCTAACTATGGCTACACCTTC.

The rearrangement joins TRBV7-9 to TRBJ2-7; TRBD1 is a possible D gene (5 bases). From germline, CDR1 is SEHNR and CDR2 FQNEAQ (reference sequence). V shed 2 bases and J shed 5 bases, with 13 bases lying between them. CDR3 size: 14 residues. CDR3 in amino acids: CASSLSRTTNEQYF. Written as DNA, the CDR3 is TGTGCCAGCAGCTTATCCCGGACAACAAACGAGCAGTACTTC. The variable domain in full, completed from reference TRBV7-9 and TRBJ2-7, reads DTGVSQNPRHKITKRGQNVTFRCDPISEHNRLYWYRQTLGQGPEFLTYFQNEAQLEKSRLLSDRFSAERPKGSFSTLEIQRTEQGDSAMYLCASSLSRTTNEQYFGPGTRLTVT.

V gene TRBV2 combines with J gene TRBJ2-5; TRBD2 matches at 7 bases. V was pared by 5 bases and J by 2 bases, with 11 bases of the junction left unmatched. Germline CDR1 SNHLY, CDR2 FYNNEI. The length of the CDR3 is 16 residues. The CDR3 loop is CASSLVMGGGQETQYF. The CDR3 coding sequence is TGTGCCAGCAGTCTGGTGATGGGGGGGGGTCAAGAGACCCAGTACTTC.

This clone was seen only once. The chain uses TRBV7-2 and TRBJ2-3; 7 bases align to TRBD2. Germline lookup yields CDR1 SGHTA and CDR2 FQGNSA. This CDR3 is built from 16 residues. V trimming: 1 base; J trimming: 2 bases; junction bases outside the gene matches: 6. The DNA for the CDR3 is TGTGCCAGCAGCTTAGTTGGGGGGGACTTCACAGATACGCAGTATTTT. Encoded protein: CASSLVGGDFTDTQYF.

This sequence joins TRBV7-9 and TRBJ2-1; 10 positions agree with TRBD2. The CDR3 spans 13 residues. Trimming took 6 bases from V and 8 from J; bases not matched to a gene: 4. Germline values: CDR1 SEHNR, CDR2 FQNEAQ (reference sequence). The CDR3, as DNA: TGTGCCAGCAGTCGAAGCGGGAGGGATGAGCAGTTCTTC. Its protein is CASSRSGRDEQFF.

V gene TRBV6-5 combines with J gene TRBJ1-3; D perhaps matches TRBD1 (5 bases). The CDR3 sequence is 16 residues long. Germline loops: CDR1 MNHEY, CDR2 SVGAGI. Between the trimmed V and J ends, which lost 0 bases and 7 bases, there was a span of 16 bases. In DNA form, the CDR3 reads TGTGCCAGCAGTTACTCGAGCCGGATTAAGGGGAACACCATATATTTT. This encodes CASSYSSRIKGNTIYF.

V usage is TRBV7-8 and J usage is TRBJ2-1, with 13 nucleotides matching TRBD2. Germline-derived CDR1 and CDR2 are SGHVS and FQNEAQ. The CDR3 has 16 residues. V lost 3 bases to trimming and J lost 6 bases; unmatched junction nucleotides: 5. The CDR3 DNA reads TGTGCCAGCAGCTTCCGACTAGCGGGAGGATCCAATGAGCAGTTCTTC. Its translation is CASSFRLAGGSNEQFF.

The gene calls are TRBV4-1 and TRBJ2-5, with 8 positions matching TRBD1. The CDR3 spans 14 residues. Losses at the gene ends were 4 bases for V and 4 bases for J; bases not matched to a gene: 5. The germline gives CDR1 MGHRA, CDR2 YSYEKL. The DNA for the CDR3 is TGCGCCAGCAGCCTTTGGGACAGGTCAGAGACCCAGTACTTC. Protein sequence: CASSLWDRSETQYF.